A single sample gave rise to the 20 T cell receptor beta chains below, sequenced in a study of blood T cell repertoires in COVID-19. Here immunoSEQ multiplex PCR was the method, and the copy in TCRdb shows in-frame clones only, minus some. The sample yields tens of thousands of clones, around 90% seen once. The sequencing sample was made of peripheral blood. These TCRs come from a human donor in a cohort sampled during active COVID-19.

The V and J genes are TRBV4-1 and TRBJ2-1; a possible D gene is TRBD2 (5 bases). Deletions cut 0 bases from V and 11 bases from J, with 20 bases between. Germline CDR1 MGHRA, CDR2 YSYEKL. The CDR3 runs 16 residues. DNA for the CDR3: TGCGCCAGCAGCCAAGATCGGGGTGGAGGTCAAAGTCAGCAGTTCTTC. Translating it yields CASSQDRGGGQSQQFF.

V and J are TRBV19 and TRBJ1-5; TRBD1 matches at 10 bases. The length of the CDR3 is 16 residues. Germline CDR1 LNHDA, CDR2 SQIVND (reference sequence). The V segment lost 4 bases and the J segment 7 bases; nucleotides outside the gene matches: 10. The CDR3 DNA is TGTGCCAGTAGTAGTTGGGACAGGGGTAGTGGGCAGCCCCAGCATTTT. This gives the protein CASSSWDRGSGQPQHF.

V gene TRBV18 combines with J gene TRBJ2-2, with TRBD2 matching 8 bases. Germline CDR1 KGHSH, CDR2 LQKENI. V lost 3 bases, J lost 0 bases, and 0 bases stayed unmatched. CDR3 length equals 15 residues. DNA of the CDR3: TGTGCCAGCTCACCGGGACTAGCGAACACCGGGGAGCTGTTTTTT. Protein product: CASSPGLANTGELFF.

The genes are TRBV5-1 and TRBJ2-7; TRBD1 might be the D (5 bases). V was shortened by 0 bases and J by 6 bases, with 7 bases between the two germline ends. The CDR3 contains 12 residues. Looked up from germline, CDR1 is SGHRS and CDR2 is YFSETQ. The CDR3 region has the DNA TGCGCCAGCAGCTTGGAAGGGGCCGAGCAGTACTTC. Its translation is CASSLEGAEQYF. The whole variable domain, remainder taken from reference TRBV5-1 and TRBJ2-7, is KAGVTQTPRYLIKTRGQQVTLSCSPISGHRSVSWYQQTPGQGLQFLFEYFSETQRNKGNFPGRFSGRQFSNSRSEMNVSTLELGDSALYLCASSLEGAEQYFGPGTRLTVT.

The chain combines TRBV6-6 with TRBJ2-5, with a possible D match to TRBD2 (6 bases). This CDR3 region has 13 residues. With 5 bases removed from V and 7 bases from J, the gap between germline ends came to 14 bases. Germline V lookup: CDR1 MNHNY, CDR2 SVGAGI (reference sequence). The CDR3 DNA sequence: TGTGCCAGCAGTGGCAGGGAGGAAGGGACCCAGTACTTC. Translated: CASSGREEGTQYF.

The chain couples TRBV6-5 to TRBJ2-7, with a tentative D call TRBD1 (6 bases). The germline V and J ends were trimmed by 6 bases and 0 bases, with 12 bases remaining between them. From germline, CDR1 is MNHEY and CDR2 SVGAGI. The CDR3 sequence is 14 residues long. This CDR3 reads CASSPRGTSYEQYF. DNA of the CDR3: TGTGCCAGCAGCCCCAGGGGAACCTCCTACGAGCAGTACTTC.

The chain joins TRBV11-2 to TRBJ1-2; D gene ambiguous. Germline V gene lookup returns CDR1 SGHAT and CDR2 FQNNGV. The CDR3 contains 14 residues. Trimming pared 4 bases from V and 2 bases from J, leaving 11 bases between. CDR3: CASSYGSTNYGYTF. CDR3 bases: TGTGCCAGCAGCTACGGGAGTACGAACTATGGCTACACCTTC.

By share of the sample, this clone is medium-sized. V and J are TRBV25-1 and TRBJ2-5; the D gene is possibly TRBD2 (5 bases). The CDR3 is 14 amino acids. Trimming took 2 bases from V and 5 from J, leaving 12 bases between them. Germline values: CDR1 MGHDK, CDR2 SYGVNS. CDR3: CASSERGHRETQYF. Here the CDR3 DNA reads TGTGCCAGCAGTGAAAGAGGGCACCGTGAGACCCAGTACTTC.

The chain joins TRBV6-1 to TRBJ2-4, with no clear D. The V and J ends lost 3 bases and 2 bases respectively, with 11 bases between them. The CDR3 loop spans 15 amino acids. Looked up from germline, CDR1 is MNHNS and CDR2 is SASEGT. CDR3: CASSEIRSPKNIQYF. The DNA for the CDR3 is TGTGCCAGCAGTGAGATAAGGAGTCCCAAAAACATTCAGTACTTC.

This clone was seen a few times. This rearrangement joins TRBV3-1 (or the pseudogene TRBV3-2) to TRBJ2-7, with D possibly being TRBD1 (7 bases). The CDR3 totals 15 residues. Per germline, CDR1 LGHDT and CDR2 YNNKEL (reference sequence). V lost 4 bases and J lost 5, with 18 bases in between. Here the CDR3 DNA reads TGTGCCAGCAGCCGGAGGGGGCAGGGAGGAGACGAGCAGTACTTC. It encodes CASSRRGQGGDEQYF.

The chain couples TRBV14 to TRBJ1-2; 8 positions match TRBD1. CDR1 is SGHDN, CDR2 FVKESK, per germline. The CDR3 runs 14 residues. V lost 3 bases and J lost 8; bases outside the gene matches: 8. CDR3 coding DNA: TGTGCCAGCAGCCATGACAGGGGAGGTTTGGGCTACACCTTC. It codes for CASSHDRGGLGYTF.

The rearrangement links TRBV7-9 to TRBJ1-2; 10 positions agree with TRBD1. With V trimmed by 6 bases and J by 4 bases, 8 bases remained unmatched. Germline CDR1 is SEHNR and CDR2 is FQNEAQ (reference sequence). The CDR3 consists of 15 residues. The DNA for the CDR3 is TGTGCCAGCAGTTCAGGACAGGGGGGCGTCTATGGCTACACCTTC. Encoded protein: CASSSGQGGVYGYTF. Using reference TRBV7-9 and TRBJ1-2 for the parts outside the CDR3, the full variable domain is DTGVSQNPRHKITKRGQNVTFRCDPISEHNRLYWYRQTLGQGPEFLTYFQNEAQLEKSRLLSDRFSAERPKGSFSTLEIQRTEQGDSAMYLCASSSGQGGVYGYTFGSGTRLTVV.

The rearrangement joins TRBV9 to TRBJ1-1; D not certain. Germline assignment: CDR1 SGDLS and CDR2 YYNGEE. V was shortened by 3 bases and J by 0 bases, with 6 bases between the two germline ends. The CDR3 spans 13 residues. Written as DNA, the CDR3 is TGTGCCAGCAGCGCCGCGATGAACACTGAAGCTTTCTTT. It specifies CASSAAMNTEAFF.

The CDR3 spells CASSDPGLYEQYF. CDR3 coding DNA: TGTGCCAGCAGTGACCCCGGACTCTACGAGCAGTACTTC. The chain employs TRBV25-1 and TRBJ2-7; weak D call: TRBD2 (5 bases). From germline, CDR1 is MGHDK and CDR2 SYGVNS. V lost 3 bases to trimming and J lost 3 bases, with 9 bases between them. CDR3 length: 13 residues.

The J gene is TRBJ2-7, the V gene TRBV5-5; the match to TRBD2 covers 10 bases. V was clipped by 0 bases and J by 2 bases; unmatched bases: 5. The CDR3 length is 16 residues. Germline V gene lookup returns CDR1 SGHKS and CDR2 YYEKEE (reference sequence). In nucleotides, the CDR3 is TGTGCCAGCAGCTTGGTGACTAGCGGGCCCACCTACGAGCAGTACTTC. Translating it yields CASSLVTSGPTYEQYF.

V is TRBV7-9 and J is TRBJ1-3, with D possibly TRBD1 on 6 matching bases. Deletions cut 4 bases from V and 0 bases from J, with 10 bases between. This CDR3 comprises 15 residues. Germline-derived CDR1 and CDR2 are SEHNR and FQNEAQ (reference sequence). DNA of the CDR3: TGTGCCAGCAGCTCGACAGGTAGCTCTGGAAACACCATATATTTT. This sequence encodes CASSSTGSSGNTIYF.

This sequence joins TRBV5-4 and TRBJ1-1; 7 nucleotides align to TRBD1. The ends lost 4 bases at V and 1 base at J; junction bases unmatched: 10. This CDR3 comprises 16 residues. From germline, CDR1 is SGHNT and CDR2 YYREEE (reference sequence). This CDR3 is CASSRRSTGSNTEAFF. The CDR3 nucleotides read TGTGCCAGCAGCCGCCGGTCGACAGGGTCGAACACTGAAGCTTTCTTT.

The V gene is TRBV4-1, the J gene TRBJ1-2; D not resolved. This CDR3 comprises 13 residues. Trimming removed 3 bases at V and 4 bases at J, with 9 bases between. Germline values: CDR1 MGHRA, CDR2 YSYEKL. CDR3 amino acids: CASSQVPGYGYTF. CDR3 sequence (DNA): TGCGCCAGCAGCCAGGTTCCGGGCTATGGCTACACCTTC.

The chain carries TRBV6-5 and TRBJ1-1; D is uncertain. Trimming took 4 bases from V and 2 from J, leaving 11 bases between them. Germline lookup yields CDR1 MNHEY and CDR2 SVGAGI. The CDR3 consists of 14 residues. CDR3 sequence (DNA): TGTGCCAGCAGTTTCGGCGGTGTAAACACTGAAGCTTTCTTT. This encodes CASSFGGVNTEAFF.

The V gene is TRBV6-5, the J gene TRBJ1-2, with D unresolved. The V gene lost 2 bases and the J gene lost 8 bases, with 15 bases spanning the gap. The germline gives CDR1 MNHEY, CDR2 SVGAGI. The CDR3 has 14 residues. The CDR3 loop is CASSYLRGLSGYTF. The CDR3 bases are TGTGCCAGCAGTTACCTCCGGGGTCTTAGCGGCTACACCTTC.